Each of the 7 T cell receptor beta chains below was sequenced from the same sample in a study of T cell responses to AZD1222 COVID-19 vaccine. Generated by immunoSEQ multiplex PCR, the TCRdb table keeps only in-frame clones and is missing some. The sample contains approximately 140,000 clones, 75% to 95% of which appear only once. Sequenced material: peripheral blood, taken 28 days after the second AZD1222 dose. These receptors all come from an adult who received the AZD1222 COVID-19 vaccine.

The chain combines TRBV5-5 with TRBJ1-3, with D maybe TRBD1 (6 bases). Germline V gene sequence: CDR1 SGHKS, CDR2 YYEKEE (reference sequence). There are 14 residues in the CDR3. Deletions cut 4 bases from V and 4 bases from J, with 12 bases between. The CDR3 loop reads CASSIGTTGNTIYF. CDR3 sequence (DNA): TGTGCCAGCAGCATAGGGACAACCGGAAACACCATATATTTT.

In this sample, this clone turned up a few times. In nucleotides, the CDR3 is TGTGCCAGCCTCCCCTCGGCGACTAACTATGGCTACACCTTC. Its translation is CASLPSATNYGYTF. The chain combines TRBV27 with TRBJ1-2; D call uncertain. V lost 8 bases to trimming and J lost 0 bases, with 13 bases between them. The CDR3 extends over 14 amino acids. Germline V gene data show CDR1 as MNHEY and CDR2 as SMNVEV (reference sequence).

The rearrangement links TRBV7-9 to TRBJ1-2, with D unclear. CDR1 is SEHNR, CDR2 FQNEAQ, per germline (reference sequence). CDR3 length: 14 residues. The ends were cut back, 1 base at V and 4 bases at J, with 10 bases in the middle. CDR3 in amino acids: CASSLGQTAYGYTF. The CDR3, as DNA: TGTGCCAGCAGCTTAGGGCAGACCGCCTATGGCTACACCTTC.

CDR3 sequence: CASSLFQGNTIYF. As DNA, the CDR3 is TGTGCCAGCAGCCTATTTCAGGGGAACACCATATATTTT. This rearrangement joins TRBV9 to TRBJ1-3; D perhaps matches TRBD1 (6 bases). The ends were cut back, 4 bases at V and 7 bases at J, with 12 bases in the middle. This CDR3 has 13 amino acids. Germline CDR1 SGDLS, CDR2 YYNGEE.

V and J are TRBV3-1 (or the pseudogene TRBV3-2) and TRBJ2-1, with 7 nucleotides matching TRBD1. Germline-derived CDR1 and CDR2 are LGHDT and YNNKEL (reference sequence). The CDR3 extends over 16 amino acids. Unmatched junction bases numbered 6, after V lost 2 bases and J lost 2 bases. CDR3 residues: CASSQFGTEPYNEQFF. For the CDR3, the DNA is TGTGCCAGCAGCCAATTCGGGACAGAACCCTACAATGAGCAGTTCTTC.

The chain couples TRBV11-3 to TRBJ2-5; possibly TRBD1 for D (6 bases). Germline values: CDR1 SGHNT, CDR2 YENEEA. V was clipped by 1 base and J by 4 bases, with 10 bases between them. The CDR3 is 14 amino acids. The CDR3: CASSLGGRGETQYF. CDR3 bases: TGTGCCAGCAGCTTAGGTGGCAGGGGAGAGACCCAGTACTTC. Full variable domain (remainder filled in from reference TRBV11-3 and TRBJ2-5): EAGVVQSPRYKIIEKKQPVAFWCNPISGHNTLYWYLQNLGQGPELLIRYENEEAVDDSQLPKDRFSAERLKGVDSTLKIQPAELGDSAVYLCASSLGGRGETQYFGPGTRLLVL.

This chain connects TRBV5-5 to TRBJ1-2; 9 bases line up with TRBD1. This CDR3 spans 18 amino acids. The J segment lost 4 bases and the V segment lost 6 bases, leaving 19 bases of the junction unmatched. Germline V gives CDR1 SGHKS, CDR2 YYEKEE (reference sequence). The CDR3 bases are TGTGCCAGCACCCTAACAGGGGGCCGAAAAGGATCGTCCTATGGCTACACCTTC. It encodes CASTLTGGRKGSSYGYTF. Drawing the rest from reference TRBV5-5 and TRBJ1-2, the complete variable domain is DAGVTQSPTHLIKTRGQQVTLRCSPISGHKSVSWYQQVLGQGPQFIFQYYEKEERGRGNFPDRFSARQFPNYSSELNVNALLLGDSALYLCASTLTGGRKGSSYGYTFGSGTRLTVV.